This T cell receptor (beta chain) was observed in a study of prognosis after radiotherapy for stage I lung cancer. Germline CDR1 reads MDHEN; CDR2 reads SYDVKM. V gave up 9 bases and J gave up 3 bases, with 23 bases separating them. The CDR3 is 16 amino acids. Two rounds of multiplex PCR amplified TCR beta CDR3 from genomic DNA. With primers specific to each TRBV and TRBJ gene, the first-round PCR was performed. MiXCR, applied by TCRdb to the multiplex PCR reads, yields one record per CDR3 protein. The data show about 13,000 distinct CDR3 sequences, with roughly 43% seen just once and roughly 40% held by the top ten. At each of two time points, approximately 6.3 milliliters of venous blood were taken. Comments on this clonotype: The conserved phenylalanine or tryptophan is not found at the CDR3 terminus, so this likely reflects a read error.

Sample: PBMCs, taken before or after stereotactic body radiation therapy (not recorded which). The V and J genes are TRBV28 and TRBJ1-2; the D gene is possibly TRBD1 (5 bases). The receptor's source is a donor at least 50 years old with non-small cell lung cancer. The CDR3 DNA is TGTGCCAGAAGCCTCCTCGGGGCGGCTGGGTACTATGGCTACACCATC. Translated, it gives CARSLLGAAGYYGYTI.